This is a list of T cell receptor beta chains from one sample in a study of cytotoxic CD8 clonotypes in ibrutinib-treated CLL. Profiling relied on immunoSEQ multiplex PCR, and the TCRdb table lists in-frame clones only, not all of them. Of about 160,000 clones listed, 81% are singletons. The source material was PBMCs, sampled after 12 months of ibrutinib treatment. All receptors come from a human donor with chronic lymphocytic leukemia. Each CDR3 is given with its conserved first and last residue. Each record gives: CDR3 DNA, CDR3 protein, clone size, V gene, D gene, J gene. The D gene is left open where the match is weak. Size tells how often a clone was seen (once, few, many) or the class of an expanded clone, and some rows leave it out.

DNA: TGTGCCAGCAGCTCAATCGAGGGGGGCTACCTCGCTGGGGGCGAGCAGTACTTC
CDR3: CASSSIEGGYLAGGEQYF
size: NA
V: TRBV27
D: NA
J: TRBJ2-7

DNA: TGTGCCAGCCGACCCCATGGGCAAGAGACCCAGTACTTC
CDR3: CASRPHGQETQYF
size: NA
V: TRBV27
D: NA
J: TRBJ2-5

DNA: TGTGCCAGCTCACTCCAACAGGGACGGGGGTCCGGGCAGCCCCAGCATTTT
CDR3: CASSLQQGRGSGQPQHF
size: NA
V: TRBV18
D: NA
J: TRBJ1-5

DNA: TGTGCCAGCAGTTTTGCCAGGGTAGGCTACACCTTC
CDR3: CASSFARVGYTF
size: NA
V: TRBV28
D: NA
J: TRBJ1-2

DNA: TGTGCCAGCAGCTTAGGCAGAGGGCCAGATAAGGGGGGGTACAATGAGCAGTTCTTC
CDR3: CASSLGRGPDKGGYNEQFF
size: NA
V: TRBV11-3
D: NA
J: TRBJ2-1

DNA: TGTGCCAGCAGTTTCGGGACAGGGGGCGGAAAACTGTTTTTT
CDR3: CASSFGTGGGKLFF
size: NA
V: TRBV6-1
D: TRBD1
J: TRBJ1-4

DNA: TGTGCCAGCAAAGACAACTTCTACGAGCAGTACTTC
CDR3: CASKDNFYEQYF
size: once
V: TRBV28
D: NA
J: TRBJ2-7

DNA: TGTGCCAGCAGCGATCGGACAGGGGGGGTCAATGAGCAGTTCTTC
CDR3: CASSDRTGGVNEQFF
size: NA
V: TRBV7-9
D: TRBD1
J: TRBJ2-1

DNA: TGTGCCAGCAGCCAGACTGATTTGAACACCATATATTTT
CDR3: CASSQTDLNTIYF
size: NA
V: TRBV5-4
D: NA
J: TRBJ1-3

DNA: TGCAGCTTTGGGGCAAGAGGAGATACGCAGTATTTT
CDR3: CSFGARGDTQYF
size: NA
V: TRBV29-1
D: NA
J: TRBJ2-3

DNA: TGTGCCAGCAGCTTGGCCCCTAGCGGAAGCTCCTACAATGAGCAGTTCTTC
CDR3: CASSLAPSGSSYNEQFF
size: few
V: TRBV5-4
D: TRBD2
J: TRBJ2-1

DNA: TGCGCCAGCAGCCAACCTGGGACCTTTAATGAAAAACTGTTTTTT
CDR3: CASSQPGTFNEKLFF
size: once
V: TRBV4-1
D: NA
J: TRBJ1-4

DNA: TGTGCCAGCAGTCCACGGCCCCCCATACGGTACGGCAATCAGCCCCAGCATTTT
CDR3: CASSPRPPIRYGNQPQHF
size: NA
V: TRBV28
D: NA
J: TRBJ1-5

DNA: TGTGCCAGCCAGGAACAGGAGGATCAGCCCCAGCATTTT
CDR3: CASQEQEDQPQHF
size: once
V: TRBV2
D: NA
J: TRBJ1-5

DNA: TGTGCCAGCAGCTTGAGGGGTTATAGCAATCAGCCCCAGCATTTT
CDR3: CASSLRGYSNQPQHF
size: NA
V: TRBV5-6
D: NA
J: TRBJ1-5

DNA: TGCGCCAGCCTACTCGGGGATACTGAAGCTTTCTTT
CDR3: CASLLGDTEAFF
size: NA
V: TRBV10-1
D: NA
J: TRBJ1-1